This T cell receptor beta chain was sequenced for a study of cytomegalovirus exposure and HLA in healthy donors. Study-wide points: The study carried out a later analysis of TCR beta sequences. It associated some 17,000 of them with specific HLA alleles at a false discovery rate of 0.05. Later analysis showed most CMV-associated TCR beta chains appearing HLA-restricted. A few CMV-associated chains were confirmed in vitro to be specific for CMV antigens.

The PCR employed 60 Vbeta primers together with 13 Jbeta primers. Generated by immunoSEQ multiplex PCR, the TCRdb table keeps only in-frame clones and is missing some. This sample yields about 120,000 clones, of which roughly 14% are seen a single time; under 2% belongs to the top ten. This clone turned up a few times. Its antigen is still unknown. The sequenced sample consisted of PBMCs. The TCR originated in a young woman in good health and CMV-seronegative.

CDR3 amino acids: CASSLSGVKYEQYF. Written as DNA, the CDR3 is TGTGCCAGCAGCTTGTCAGGGGTAAAGTACGAGCAGTACTTC. The chain couples TRBV5-6 to TRBJ2-7, with a possible D match to TRBD1 (6 bases). The CDR3 is 14 residues long. Trimming removed 1 base at V and 4 bases at J, with 12 bases between. Germline values: CDR1 SGHDT, CDR2 YYEEEE.